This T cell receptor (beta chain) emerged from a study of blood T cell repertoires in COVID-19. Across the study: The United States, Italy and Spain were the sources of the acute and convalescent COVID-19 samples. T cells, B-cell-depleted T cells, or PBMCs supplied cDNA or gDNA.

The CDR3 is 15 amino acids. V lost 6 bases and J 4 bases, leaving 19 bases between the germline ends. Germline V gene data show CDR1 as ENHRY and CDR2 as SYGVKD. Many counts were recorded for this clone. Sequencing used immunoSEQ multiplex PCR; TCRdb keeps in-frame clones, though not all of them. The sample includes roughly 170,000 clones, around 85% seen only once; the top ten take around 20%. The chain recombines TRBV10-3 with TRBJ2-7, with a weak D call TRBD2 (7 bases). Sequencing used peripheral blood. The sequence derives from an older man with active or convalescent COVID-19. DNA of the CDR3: TGTGCCATCAGGTCCTCTGGGAGGGGGAATTACGAGCAGTACTTC. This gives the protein CAIRSSGRGNYEQYF.